This T cell receptor beta chain was documented in a study of blood T cell repertoires in COVID-19. Overall study: Acute and convalescent COVID-19 samples came from the United States, Italy and Spain. The analysed material was cDNA or gDNA that came from T cells, B-cell-depleted T cells, or PBMCs.

This CDR3 region has 18 residues. V dropped 2 bases and J dropped 2; count of bases not matched to a gene: 8. CDR1 MDHEN and CDR2 SYDVKM come from the germline V gene. Clones were read by immunoSEQ multiplex PCR, and TCRdb kept only the in-frame ones, dropping some. The sample shows around 170,000 clones, about 74% of them seen only once. This clonotype was sampled from a woman older than 75 with acute or convalescent COVID-19. This chain uses TRBV28 with TRBJ2-3, with 12 bases aligning to TRBD2. The sequencing input was peripheral blood. CDR3 nucleotide sequence: TGTGCCAGCAGTTTACCCAGGGGACTAGCGGGCCTCACAGATACGCAGTATTTT. Translation gives CASSLPRGLAGLTDTQYF. The complete variable domain, with remaining parts taken from reference TRBV28 and TRBJ2-3, reads DVKVTQSSRYLVKRTGEKVFLECVQDMDHENMFWYRQDPGLGLRLIYFSYDVKMKEKGDIPEGYSVSREKKERFSLILESASTNQTSMYLCASSLPRGLAGLTDTQYFGPGTRLTVL.